These T cell receptor beta chains were read from a single sample in a study of OX40 agonist ivuxolimab in advanced cancers. TCRdb's table, derived via immunoSEQ multiplex PCR, lists solely in-frame clones and lacks some. The data hold more than 70,000 clones, with roughly 88% observed a single time. Sequenced here: CD4+ or CD8+ T cells sorted from blood, sampled in a trial of the OX40 agonist ivuxolimab. All receptors come from an adult with an advanced solid tumor such as melanoma, head and neck, liver or kidney cancer. Both conserved end residues are trimmed from each CDR3.

J	V	CDR3
TRBJ2-1	TRBV18	ASSPPTYNEQF
TRBJ1-2	TRBV10-3	AISESPGYNDGYT
TRBJ1-3	TRBV4-1	ASSLPARPGALSGNTIY
TRBJ1-4	TRBV6-6	ASSPLGQSAEKLF
TRBJ1-5	TRBV19	ASSIKLYVGTEFYSNQPQH
TRBJ1-1	TRBV14	ASSLQGRMNTEAF
TRBJ2-7	TRBV7-2	ASSPDRGRYEQY
TRBJ1-1	TRBV18	ASSQQTGNTEAF
TRBJ2-7	TRBV21-1	ASSMQGGHEQY
TRBJ2-2	TRBV6-5	ASRTQTRDTGELF
TRBJ2-3	TRBV28	ASSLPPRRNTDTQY
TRBJ2-6	TRBV27	ASSPLAGIISGANVLT
TRBJ2-7	TRBV9	ASSVGRQGELYEQY
TRBJ1-2	TRBV27	ASSPTGAYGYT
TRBJ2-5	TRBV27	ASSLGLAGVQETQY
TRBJ2-1	TRBV7-3	ASSLAGSYNEQF
TRBJ2-6	TRBV5-6	ASSLVGTGVFGANVLT
TRBJ1-2	TRBV6-6	ASSYPYRGGDGYT
TRBJ2-4	TRBV7-2	ASSLSSGNIQY
TRBJ2-1	TRBV11-2	ASSVDRAEKQF
TRBJ2-7	TRBV12-2	ASRSGTFREQY
TRBJ2-2	TRBV5-1	ASSPRTGKSGELF
TRBJ1-5	TRBV28	ASSSGGASLNQPQH
TRBJ2-3	TRBV29-1	SASGGPLVGTDTQY
TRBJ2-1	TRBV2	ASTAGRDNEQF
TRBJ2-3	TRBV7-3	ASSAQRQGTDTQY
TRBJ2-2	TRBV7-2	ASSSSSAGELF
TRBJ2-5	TRBV5-1	ASSFSSGMRIQETQY
TRBJ2-1	TRBV10-1	ASSAHTNNEQF
TRBJ2-7	TRBV27	ASSILAGGPYEQY
TRBJ1-4	TRBV7-6	ASSTGPNEKLF
TRBJ1-2	TRBV28	ASSFRQGYGYT
TRBJ2-7	TRBV18	ASSPGLSGEQY
TRBJ2-2	TRBV7-3	ASSSPPGELF
TRBJ2-4	TRBV7-2	ASSFSDAKNIQY
TRBJ2-1	TRBV4-3	ASSQVGPGLAGVNEQF
TRBJ1-2	TRBV19	ASRETHSGNYGYT
TRBJ2-1	TRBV5-1	ASSLSPSGSINEQF
TRBJ1-2	TRBV12-5	ASGLATGTGYGYT
TRBJ1-3	TRBV6-1	ASSWGQTSGNTIY
TRBJ1-4	TRBV15	ATSRVANEKLF
TRBJ2-1	TRBV28	ASSFRGQWYNEQF
TRBJ1-1	TRBV5-4	ASSRQGNTEAF
TRBJ2-1	TRBV7-7	ASSLNPGGGSYNEQF
TRBJ1-4	TRBV19	ASSIARTGANEKLF
TRBJ2-1	TRBV6-1	ASSELAGAYNEQF
TRBJ2-5	TRBV7-3	ASSLSGAGGQATQY
TRBJ2-1	TRBV5-1	ASGGDGIYNEQF
TRBJ1-4	TRBV6-6	ASSYGGSTNEKLF
TRBJ1-1	TRBV29-1	SVEIGTGVTEAF
TRBJ2-7	TRBV6-5	ASTASPTGSYEQY
TRBJ2-7	TRBV20-1	SAQSGPEQY
TRBJ2-1	TRBV4-1	ASSQDPYNEQF
TRBJ1-2	TRBV10-3	AISEPGSTNYGYT
TRBJ2-5	TRBV2	ASTIQGVEETQY
TRBJ1-2	TRBV5-8	ASSSGTVSGGYT
TRBJ1-2	TRBV28	ASSLWSGGFYGYT